This T cell receptor (beta chain) was documented in a study of cytomegalovirus exposure and HLA in healthy donors. Findings and caveats of the study: Sequences of the TCR beta chain were said to predict the HLA-A and HLA-B alleles of most subjects accurately.

PCR was performed using 60 Vbeta and 13 Jbeta primers. How the authors handled the data: Later, an analysis found 75 million to 90 million unique TCR beta chains, and around 12 million of these were shared. Profiling relied on immunoSEQ multiplex PCR, and the TCRdb table lists in-frame clones only, not all of them. From that table come the V and J calls and clone size; the DNA was used to work out D and trimming. The sample includes some 110,000 clones, around 77% of them seen just once. Notes on this clone: Antigen specificity is unknown.

The CDR3 has 14 amino acids. The ends were cut back, 0 bases at V and 4 bases at J, with 9 bases in the middle. Per the germline V gene, CDR1 is LNHDA and CDR2 is SQIVND (reference sequence). What was sequenced was PBMCs. The receptor's source is a man in his fifties or sixties in good health and CMV-seropositive. J is TRBJ1-2 and V is TRBV19; D uncertain. CDR3 sequence (DNA): TGTGCCAGTAGTATAGAAGGAGGGTTCTATGGCTACACCTTC. Amino acids: CASSIEGGFYGYTF.